The 6 T cell receptor beta chains below come from one sample, sequenced in a study of multiple sclerosis patients with progressive multifocal leukoencephalopathy. Profiled with immunoSEQ multiplex PCR; TCRdb holds only in-frame clones, not every one. The repertoire holds about 32,000 clones, with around 90% as singletons. Time point defined: time of PML onset. Sequenced material: PBMCs, taken from a patient treated with natalizumab. These receptors were collected from a woman aged 40 to 50 with progressive multifocal leukoencephalopathy.

The gene calls are TRBV19 and TRBJ2-1; D gene unclear. Per germline, CDR1 LNHDA and CDR2 SQIVND (reference sequence). Trimming cost V 7 bases and J 0 bases, with 7 bases left between them. CDR3 length: 13 residues. The CDR3 DNA reads as TGTGCCAGTAAGGCGGACTCCTACAATGAGCAGTTCTTC. Protein: CASKADSYNEQFF.

This chain links TRBV12-5 with TRBJ2-1; D may be TRBD1 (6 bases). Between the trimmed V and J ends, which lost 1 base and 3 bases, there was a span of 16 bases. Germline assignment: CDR1 LGHNT and CDR2 FRNRAP. This CDR3 contains 17 residues. The CDR3 DNA is TGTGCTAGTGGTTTGGACCGGGGACACCTAAGCTACAATGAGCAGTTCTTC. Amino acid sequence: CASGLDRGHLSYNEQFF.

The chain couples TRBV4-3 to TRBJ1-1; TRBD1 matches 7 bases. This CDR3 has 17 amino acids. V trimming: 3 bases; J trimming: 1 base; junction bases outside the gene matches: 11. Germline CDR1 reads LGHNA; CDR2 reads YSLEER. The CDR3 is CASSHTAAGGRNTEAFF. The CDR3 nucleotides read TGCGCCAGCAGCCATACGGCGGCAGGGGGGCGGAACACTGAAGCTTTCTTT.

V usage is TRBV28 and J usage is TRBJ1-5, with D tentatively TRBD1 (6 bases). Germline V CDR1 and CDR2: MDHEN, SYDVKM. V shed 2 bases and J shed 7 bases, with 15 bases lying between them. The CDR3 consists of 15 residues. Here the CDR3 DNA reads TGTGCCAGCAGTTTAAGGGGGTTTAAGGGGCAGCCCCAGCATTTT. Protein: CASSLRGFKGQPQHF.

The V and J genes are TRBV7-2 and TRBJ1-1; D may be TRBD1 (5 bases). Trimming left V 4 bases short and J 1 base short, with 10 bases between. Germline V lookup: CDR1 SGHTA, CDR2 FQGNSA. CDR3 length equals 14 residues. CDR3 in amino acids: CASSSQRGNTEAFF. DNA for the CDR3: TGTGCCAGCAGCTCCCAAAGGGGGAACACTGAAGCTTTCTTT.

This chain uses TRBV4-2 with TRBJ2-5; the D gene could be TRBD1 or TRBD2 (5 bases each). Germline V lookup: CDR1 LGHNA, CDR2 YNFKEQ. This CDR3 has 16 residues. V lost 3 bases, J lost 4 bases, and 18 bases lay in between. For the CDR3, the DNA is TGTGCCAGCAGCCAGAGCCCCGGGGCCGAAGGAGAGACCCAGTACTTC. Residues: CASSQSPGAEGETQYF.